This T cell receptor (beta chain) emerged from a study of T cell responses to AZD1222 COVID-19 vaccine. TCRdb's table, derived via immunoSEQ multiplex PCR, lists solely in-frame clones and lacks some. The sample holds fewer than 200,000 clones, 90% to 95% seen once. Germline loops: CDR1 GTSNPN, CDR2 SVGIG (reference sequence). V was cut by 5 bases and J by 6 bases, with 14 bases left in between. The CDR3 contains 13 residues. Study-level findings and limits: The study found vaccine-associated CD4 TCRs spanning spike, dominant at 160-218 and 743-854. The repertoires were collected only after the peak T cell response. White British ancestry dominated among donors, who included more females, and clonal diversity was possibly underestimated.

Remarks on this clone: Its target is not known.

This chain uses TRBV30 with TRBJ2-1; a possible D gene is TRBD1 (5 bases). This material consisted of peripheral blood, taken 28 days after the second AZD1222 dose. The clonotype comes from an adult who received the AZD1222 COVID-19 vaccine. The CDR3 sequence is CAWSAQGRNEQFF. DNA of the CDR3: TGTGCCTGGTCTGCCCAGGGTCGCAATGAGCAGTTCTTC.